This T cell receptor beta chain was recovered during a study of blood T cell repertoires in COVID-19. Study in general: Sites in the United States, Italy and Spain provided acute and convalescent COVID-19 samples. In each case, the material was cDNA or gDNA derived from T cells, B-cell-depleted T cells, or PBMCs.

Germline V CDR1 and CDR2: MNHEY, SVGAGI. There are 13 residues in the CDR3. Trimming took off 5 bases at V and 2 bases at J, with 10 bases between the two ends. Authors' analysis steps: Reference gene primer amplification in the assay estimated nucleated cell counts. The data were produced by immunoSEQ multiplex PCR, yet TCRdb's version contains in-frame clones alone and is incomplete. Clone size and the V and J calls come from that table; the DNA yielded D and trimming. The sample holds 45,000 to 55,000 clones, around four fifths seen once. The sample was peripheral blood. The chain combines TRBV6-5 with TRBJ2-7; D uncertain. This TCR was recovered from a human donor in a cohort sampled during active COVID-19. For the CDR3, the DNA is TGTGCCAGCAGTCACAGACCTGCCTACGAGCAGTACTTC. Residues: CASSHRPAYEQYF.